This TCR beta chain was identified during a study of CD8+ T cells in alopecia areata. Germline V CDR1 and CDR2: MGHRA, YSYEKL. The CDR3 extends over 15 amino acids. The J segment lost 6 bases and the V segment lost 4 bases, leaving 7 bases of the junction unmatched. This clone was recorded once. Reverse transcription of extracted RNA yielded cDNA, which provided the sequencing template. TCRdb's table, derived via immunoSEQ multiplex PCR, lists solely in-frame clones and lacks some. In the table there are roughly 200,000 clones, more than 55% of which are singletons. The specimen sequenced was CD8+ T cells sorted from blood. V gene TRBV4-1 combines with J gene TRBJ1-5, with 9 bases that match TRBD1. The TCR sequence derives from a human donor in good health. The CDR3 is CASSPDRGTSQPQHF. The CDR3 DNA reads TGCGCCAGCAGCCCGGACAGGGGCACTAGTCAGCCCCAGCATTTT.